The 20 T cell receptor beta chains reported below all come from one sample, sequenced in a study of T-cell reconstitution after alpha-beta-depleted transplantation in children. Preparation of the TCRbeta library involved a method that used unique molecular identifiers. TCRdb itself ran the PCR reads through MiXCR, one entry per CDR3 protein. The sample shows fewer than 700,000 distinct CDR3 sequences, 23% of them seen only once. The sequencing used PBMCs, mostly from graft donor cells, collected 360 days after TCRalphabeta/CD19-depleted stem cell transplant. The receptors were gathered from a boy younger than two who had a stem cell transplant for acute myeloid leukemia, so the T cells may come from the graft donor.

The V call is TRBV29-1, the J call TRBJ1-5, with unresolved D. V lost 5 bases to trimming and J lost 4 bases, with 12 bases between them. Germline lookup yields CDR1 SQVTM and CDR2 ANQGSEA. CDR3 size: 13 residues. DNA of the CDR3: TGCAGCGTTCGGTGGGGAACTAATCAGCCCCAGCATTTT. Amino acid sequence: CSVRWGTNQPQHF.

This clonotype was picked up a small number of times. This sequence joins TRBV27 and TRBJ1-1; D remains unclear. V lost 2 bases and J 3 bases, leaving 13 bases between the germline ends. Germline CDR1 MNHEY, CDR2 SMNVEV (reference sequence). CDR3 length equals 15 residues. Here the CDR3 reads CASSLPYAPDTEAFF. Here the CDR3 DNA reads TGTGCCAGCAGTTTACCCTACGCTCCGGACACTGAAGCTTTCTTT.

The chain is built from TRBV18 and TRBJ2-3, with TRBD1 matching over 7 bases. Germline V gene data show CDR1 as KGHSH and CDR2 as LQKENI. The CDR3 length is 17 residues. With 5 bases clipped from V and 0 bases from J, the junction kept 11 bases outside the gene matches. The DNA of the CDR3 is TGTGCCAGCTCAAGTACCAGAGGGGGCGCGAGCACAGATACGCAGTATTTT. Amino acids: CASSSTRGGASTDTQYF. Together with reference TRBV18 and TRBJ2-3, the CDR3 gives the full variable domain: NAGVMQNPRHLVRRRGQEARLRCSPMKGHSHVYWYRQLPEEGLKFMVYLQKENIIDESGMPKERFSAEFPKEGPSILRIQQVVRGDSAAYFCASSSTRGGASTDTQYFGPGTRLTVL.

This clonotype showed up many times. The gene calls are TRBV28 and TRBJ1-1; D gene unclear. Trimming pared 6 bases from V and 0 bases from J, leaving 20 bases between. The CDR3 totals 17 residues. Germline CDR1 MDHEN, CDR2 SYDVKM. The CDR3 DNA sequence: TGTGCCAGCAGGGAGGTGGGGAAGGGCCCCCTGAACACTGAAGCTTTCTTT. Translating gives CASREVGKGPLNTEAFF.

This clonotype was counted only a few times. The chain is built from TRBV7-9 and TRBJ2-7, with D perhaps TRBD1 or TRBD2 (5 bases each). The germline V gene has CDR1 SEHNR and CDR2 FQNEAQ (reference sequence). This CDR3 comprises 12 residues. V shed 10 bases and J shed 2 bases, with 12 bases lying between them. Here the CDR3 DNA reads TGTGCCACCGGGGCCGTTACCTACGAGCAGTACTTC. Its translation is CATGAVTYEQYF.

The rearrangement joins TRBV10-3 to TRBJ1-5; 8 nucleotides line up with TRBD1. The CDR3 is 14 residues long. The germline gives CDR1 ENHRY, CDR2 SYGVKD. The V gene end was trimmed by 4 bases and the J gene end by 7 bases; junction bases not matched to a gene: 6. The chain's CDR3 is CAISGGQGGQPQHF. The CDR3 region has the DNA TGTGCCATCAGTGGCGGACAGGGAGGCCAGCCCCAGCATTTT.

This clonotype was picked up a small number of times. In DNA form, the CDR3 reads TGTGCCAGCACCCTCGGAGGATACAATGAGCAGTTCTTC. This encodes CASTLGGYNEQFF. The rearrangement links TRBV28 to TRBJ2-1; D may be TRBD2 (5 bases). Deletions cut 7 bases from V and 4 bases from J, with 11 bases between. The CDR3 covers 13 residues. CDR1 is MDHEN and CDR2 is SYDVKM in the germline V gene.

This clonotype has ten or more counts. The rearrangement joins TRBV20-1 to TRBJ2-7; weak D call: TRBD2 (6 bases). V lost 6 bases and J lost 4, with 19 bases in between. Germline V gives CDR1 DFQATT, CDR2 SNEGSKA (reference sequence). There are 14 residues in the CDR3. This CDR3 is CSARRRDSLYEQYF. The CDR3 DNA sequence: TGCAGTGCAAGGCGCCGGGACTCTTTATACGAGCAGTACTTC.

This clonotype has ten or more counts. The rearrangement uses TRBV7-9 and TRBJ2-7, with unresolved D. CDR1 and CDR2 (germline): SEHNR, FQNEAQ (reference sequence). CDR3 length equals 13 residues. The ends were cut back, 5 bases at V and 4 bases at J, with 12 bases in the middle. This CDR3 is CASSRAQIYEQYF. CDR3 coding DNA: TGTGCCAGCAGCAGGGCCCAGATATACGAGCAGTACTTC.

This clonotype was found many times. The rearrangement uses TRBV20-1 and TRBJ1-5; no firm D call. Germline loops: CDR1 DFQATT, CDR2 SNEGSKA (reference sequence). CDR3 length equals 14 residues. V dropped 0 bases and J dropped 3 bases, with 9 bases sitting between them. For the CDR3, the DNA is TGCAGTGCTAGAGAATCCGTCTACAATCAGCCCCAGCATTTT. Its protein is CSARESVYNQPQHF.

This clonotype has only a few counts. This chain connects TRBV25-1 to TRBJ2-3; D is ambiguous. CDR1 and CDR2 (germline): MGHDK, SYGVNS. The CDR3 totals 15 residues. Trimming removed 3 bases from V and 3 bases from J, with 13 bases in between. The CDR3 reads CASSDRPRSTDTQYF. The CDR3 region has the DNA TGTGCCAGCAGTGACAGGCCCAGGAGTACAGATACGCAGTATTTT.

The chain carries TRBV5-5 and TRBJ2-4, with D unclear. In germline, CDR1 is SGHKS, CDR2 YYEKEE (reference sequence). With 4 bases removed from V and 3 bases from J, the gap between germline ends came to 8 bases. CDR3 length: 13 amino acids. The CDR3 DNA reads as TGTGCCAGCAGCCCTGGAGTCAAAAACATTCAGTACTTC. This gives the protein CASSPGVKNIQYF.

This chain connects TRBV4-3 to TRBJ2-2; a possible D gene is TRBD1 (6 bases). Looked up from germline, CDR1 is LGHNA and CDR2 is YSLEER. This CDR3 contains 18 residues. Trimming took off 0 bases at V and 4 bases at J, with 18 bases between the two ends. Written as DNA, the CDR3 is TGCGCCAGCAGCCAAGATCGCGACTGGGGGCGTCTCACCGGGGAGCTGTTTTTT. Protein sequence: CASSQDRDWGRLTGELFF.

This chain uses TRBV7-8 with TRBJ2-7, with D possibly being TRBD2 (6 bases). The CDR3 spans 14 residues. In germline, CDR1 is SGHVS, CDR2 FQNEAQ. V shed 1 base and J shed 1 base, with 8 bases lying between them. CDR3 sequence: CASSLGGDSYEQYV. The CDR3 DNA follows: TGTGCCAGCAGCTTAGGGGGGGATTCCTACGAGCAGTACGTC.

This chain joins TRBV11-2 and TRBJ2-1; D not certain. The CDR3 totals 13 residues. The ends were cut back, 5 bases at V and 2 bases at J, with 7 bases in the middle. CDR1 is SGHAT, CDR2 FQNNGV, per germline. The CDR3 coding sequence is TGTGCCAGCAGCCCTGAGGCCTACAATGAGCAGTTCTTC. Its protein product is CASSPEAYNEQFF.

This rearrangement joins TRBV12-3 or TRBV12-4 to TRBJ1-2, with 7 positions matching TRBD1. The CDR3 loop spans 17 amino acids. V lost 3 bases to trimming and J lost 1 base; unmatched junction nucleotides: 11. The CDR3 loop is CASSFLTGVSFNYGYTF. In DNA form, the CDR3 reads TGTGCCAGCAGTTTCTTAACAGGGGTCTCTTTTAACTATGGCTACACCTTC.

V is TRBV4-1 and J is TRBJ2-6; a weak D match, TRBD2 (6 bases). V lost 2 bases, J lost 4 bases, and 18 bases lay in between. This CDR3 spans 18 amino acids. Germline V CDR1 and CDR2: MGHRA, YSYEKL. CDR3 region: CASSQPGRTALGANVLTF. The CDR3 DNA reads TGCGCCAGCAGCCAACCGGGGAGGACGGCGTTGGGGGCCAACGTCCTGACTTTC.

The rearrangement uses TRBV20-1 and TRBJ2-7; D may be TRBD2 (6 bases). V gave up 0 bases and J gave up 3 bases, with 9 bases separating them. The germline V gene encodes CDR1 DFQATT and CDR2 SNEGSKA (reference sequence). The CDR3 extends over 13 amino acids. This CDR3 reads CSARDTSSYEQYV. The CDR3 region has the DNA TGCAGTGCTAGAGACACTAGCAGCTACGAGCAGTACGTC.

In its sample, this clonotype was seen a few times. This chain joins TRBV7-2 and TRBJ1-4, with a possible D match to TRBD1 (6 bases). Germline CDR1 reads SGHTA; CDR2 reads FQGNSA. V lost 5 bases and J 4 bases, leaving 14 bases between the germline ends. This CDR3 is built from 15 residues. CDR3 coding DNA: TGTGCCAGCAGCACTACAGGGAAACTTAATGAAAAACTGTTTTTT. This encodes CASSTTGKLNEKLFF.

The rearrangement joins TRBV20-1 to TRBJ1-5; D is undetermined. The germline V gene has CDR1 DFQATT and CDR2 SNEGSKA (reference sequence). CDR3 length equals 12 residues. CDR3 region: CAGRNSNQPQHF. The DNA of the CDR3 is TGCGCCGGACGGAATAGCAATCAGCCCCAGCATTTT.